This TCR beta chain was obtained from a study of control samples from healthy donors and cancer patients. The assay was immunoSEQ multiplex PCR, and TCRdb's table has in-frame clones only and misses some. The data hold some 150,000 clones, with 93% observed a single time. From germline, CDR1 is MNHEY and CDR2 SVGAGI. The CDR3 totals 15 residues. V was clipped by 4 bases and J by 5 bases; unmatched bases: 7. The rearrangement uses TRBV6-5 and TRBJ2-3, with 9 bases identical to TRBD1. The sequenced sample consisted of blood. This sequence was found in a woman aged 55-70 years in good health. CDR3 nucleotides: TGTGCCAGCAGTTCTTGGGACAGGGAGGTAGATACGCAGTATTTT. It yields the protein CASSSWDREVDTQYF.